These 28 T cell receptor beta chains originate from one sample sequenced in a study of blood T cell repertoires in COVID-19 (dated by TCRdb to about 2020). Library preparation used the immunoSEQ multiplex PCR assay. TCRdb stores this immuneACCESS table with in-frame sequences only. Part of the clones is absent; in the studies checked, under half of the shortfall reflects unresolved V genes, and no reason is known for the rest. The sample table shows 85,000 to 120,000 clones, and around 78% are seen once. The ten largest make up 6.2% of the sample. What was sequenced was peripheral blood. The receptors were sampled from a man older than 75 with COVID-19, enrolled during active disease.

V and J are TRBV6-5 and TRBJ2-1; 10 positions match TRBD1. Germline V gives CDR1 MNHEY, CDR2 SVGAGI. This CDR3 region has 13 residues. Trimming cost V 8 bases and J 7 bases; bases outside gene matches: 5. CDR3 region: CASRDRGWNEQFF. CDR3 DNA: TGTGCCAGCCGGGACAGGGGATGGAATGAGCAGTTCTTC.

This sequence joins TRBV6-5 and TRBJ1-4; tentatively, D is TRBD1 (5 bases). Trimming shortened V by 4 bases and J by 10 bases, and 16 bases separated the two germline ends. The germline CDR1 and CDR2 sequences are MNHEY and SVGAGI. The CDR3 totals 14 residues. CDR3 sequence: CASSLQVARGKLFF. The CDR3 DNA reads as TGTGCCAGCAGTTTACAGGTCGCAAGGGGAAAACTGTTTTTT.

The chain recombines TRBV11-2 with TRBJ2-7; D unresolved. The V end was cut by 1 base, the J end by 2 bases, with 12 bases between. Germline loops: CDR1 SGHAT, CDR2 FQNNGV. This CDR3 has 15 residues. CDR3 coding DNA: TGTGCCAGCAGCTTAGGAGGTTACCCAACCTACGAGCAGTACTTC. Translating it yields CASSLGGYPTYEQYF.

J is TRBJ2-2 and V is TRBV30; D is ambiguous. The CDR3 covers 14 residues. Germline lookup yields CDR1 GTSNPN and CDR2 SVGIG (reference sequence). The V gene lost 4 bases and the J gene lost 2 bases, with 11 bases spanning the gap. For the CDR3, the DNA is TGTGCCTGGACCCGCTTGACTAACACCGGGGAGCTGTTTTTT. This translates into CAWTRLTNTGELFF.

The CDR3 protein is CASSAGTASGNTIYF. The CDR3 DNA reads as TGTGCCAGCAGCGCGGGGACCGCCTCTGGAAACACCATATATTTT. The rearrangement joins TRBV5-4 to TRBJ1-3; perhaps TRBD1 as D (5 bases). The CDR3 is 15 amino acids. The germline V and J ends were trimmed by 4 bases and 0 bases, with 11 bases remaining between them. Per germline, CDR1 SGHNT and CDR2 YYREEE (reference sequence). Complete variable domain (other parts from reference TRBV5-4 and TRBJ1-3): ETGVTQSPTHLIKTRGQQVTLRCSSQSGHNTVSWYQQALGQGPQFIFQYYREEENGRGNFPPRFSGLQFPNYSSELNVNALELDDSALYLCASSAGTASGNTIYFGEGSWLTVV.

The gene calls are TRBV5-1 and TRBJ1-1; 8 bases agree with TRBD1. Per the germline V gene, CDR1 is SGHRS and CDR2 is YFSETQ. The CDR3 is 15 residues long. Trimming cost V 4 bases and J 3 bases; bases outside gene matches: 8. The CDR3 here is CASSVTGGRDTEAFF. The CDR3 coding sequence is TGCGCCAGCAGCGTTACAGGGGGTCGGGACACTGAAGCTTTCTTT.

The chain joins TRBV5-6 to TRBJ2-3, with D possibly being TRBD1 (5 bases). The V gene lost 4 bases and the J gene lost 9 bases, with 15 bases spanning the gap. The CDR3 totals 13 residues. Germline V gene sequence: CDR1 SGHDT, CDR2 YYEEEE. CDR3: CASSPTVPGTQYF. The CDR3 nucleotides are TGTGCCAGCAGCCCGACAGTCCCGGGCACGCAGTATTTT. Full variable domain (missing parts from reference TRBV5-6 and TRBJ2-3): DAGVTQSPTHLIKTRGQQVTLRCSPKSGHDTVSWYQQALGQGPQFIFQYYEEEERQRGNFPDRFSGHQFPNYSSELNVNALLLGDSALYLCASSPTVPGTQYFGPGTRLTVL.

The chain joins TRBV18 to TRBJ2-1; 7 bases align to TRBD2. V was pared by 3 bases and J by 15 bases, with 11 bases of the junction left unmatched. CDR3 length: 13 residues. Germline V gene data show CDR1 as KGHSH and CDR2 as LQKENI. As DNA, the CDR3 is TGTGCCAGCTCACCTAGCCAGCGGGATTTTCTGTTCTTC. It is translated as CASSPSQRDFLFF.

This clone came up once. Other DNA variants within this sample encode the same CDR3. This chain connects TRBV7-9 to TRBJ2-4; 7 positions match TRBD1. The CDR3 is made up of 16 amino acids. The trim removed 5 bases at V and 1 base at J, leaving 8 bases unmatched. In germline, CDR1 is SEHNR, CDR2 FQNEAQ (reference sequence). The CDR3 region is CASSPRTGLAKNIQYF. CDR3 DNA: TGTGCCAGCAGCCCCCGGACAGGACTGGCCAAAAACATTCAGTACTTC.

The chain is built from TRBV11-3 and TRBJ2-4; D possibly corresponds to TRBD1 (6 bases). Germline CDR1 SGHNT, CDR2 YENEEA. V lost 3 bases to trimming and J lost 5 bases, with 14 bases between them. The CDR3 has 15 residues. The CDR3 here is CASSLGWQGQNIQYF. The CDR3, as DNA: TGTGCCAGCAGCTTGGGGTGGCAGGGGCAAAACATTCAGTACTTC.

This clone occurred many times. Additional DNA sequences in this sample encode the identical CDR3. This sequence joins TRBV7-3 and TRBJ1-1; 9 positions match TRBD1. Losses at the gene ends were 3 bases for V and 3 bases for J; bases not matched to a gene: 2. The CDR3 has 14 residues. Per the germline V gene, CDR1 is SGHTA and CDR2 is FQGTGA. CDR3: CASSLTGGDTEAFF. CDR3 nucleotide sequence: TGTGCCAGCAGCTTGACAGGGGGGGACACTGAAGCTTTCTTT.

J is TRBJ1-1 and V is TRBV18; 8 positions match TRBD1. Losses at the gene ends were 4 bases for V and 5 bases for J; bases not matched to a gene: 6. The V gene's germline CDR1 is KGHSH and CDR2 LQKENI. The CDR3 spans 14 residues. DNA of the CDR3: TGTGCCAGCTCACGGAACAGGGGGGAAACTGAAGCTTTCTTT. Protein sequence: CASSRNRGETEAFF.

This clone has a handful of counts. The V call is TRBV29-1, the J call TRBJ2-5; TRBD2 matches 8 bases. Unmatched junction bases numbered 8, after V lost 6 bases and J lost 2 bases. Looked up from germline, CDR1 is SQVTM and CDR2 is ANQGSEA. The CDR3 is 14 residues long. CDR3 amino acids: CSVVLAGLQETQYF. As DNA, the CDR3 is TGCAGCGTAGTTTTAGCGGGGCTACAAGAGACCCAGTACTTC.

The rearrangement joins TRBV9 to TRBJ2-1; D might be TRBD1 (6 bases). Germline-derived CDR1 and CDR2 are SGDLS and YYNGEE. Trimming stripped 3 bases from V and 3 bases from J, with 10 bases between. This CDR3 is built from 14 residues. CDR3 residues: CASSDRVSYNEQFF. The DNA of the CDR3 is TGTGCCAGCAGCGACAGGGTAAGCTACAATGAGCAGTTCTTC.

The chain joins TRBV2 to TRBJ2-7; 7 nucleotides match TRBD2. Trimming took 3 bases from V and 4 from J; bases not matched to a gene: 3. CDR1 is SNHLY and CDR2 is FYNNEI in the germline V gene. CDR3 size: 13 residues. The DNA for the CDR3 is TGTGCCAGCAGTGAGGGGGGACTATACGAGCAGTACTTC. It is translated as CASSEGGLYEQYF.

The chain links TRBV29-1 to TRBJ2-5, with D perhaps matching TRBD2 (6 bases). V lost 3 bases, J lost 6 bases, and 20 bases lay in between. The CDR3 consists of 15 residues. Germline V lookup: CDR1 SQVTM, CDR2 ANQGSEA. The CDR3 region is CSVESGPNRGQTQYF. DNA of the CDR3: TGCAGCGTTGAGAGCGGGCCTAACCGTGGACAGACCCAGTACTTC. The full variable domain, its missing parts supplied by reference TRBV29-1 and TRBJ2-5, is SAVISQKPSRDICQRGTSLTIQCQVDSQVTMMFWYRQQPGQSLTLIATANQGSEATYESGFVIDKFPISRPNLTFSTLTVSNMSPEDSSIYLCSVESGPNRGQTQYFGPGTRLLVL.

J is TRBJ2-1 and V is TRBV7-2; unclear D gene. The CDR3 extends over 13 amino acids. V was trimmed by 1 base and J by 5 bases, leaving 6 bases between them. The germline CDR1 and CDR2 sequences are SGHTA and FQGNSA. The CDR3 region has the DNA TGTGCCAGCAGCTTAGGGCAGAACAATGAGCAGTTCTTC. Residues: CASSLGQNNEQFF.

V is TRBV29-1 and J is TRBJ2-3, with 12 positions matching TRBD2. This CDR3 has 17 amino acids. The junction had 14 bases not matched to a gene; V was cut back by 4 bases and J by 6 bases. CDR1 is SQVTM and CDR2 is ANQGSEA in the germline V gene. CDR3 loop: CSVVGTGLAGISDTQYF. Written as DNA, the CDR3 is TGCAGCGTTGTGGGGACAGGACTAGCGGGAATATCGGATACGCAGTATTTT.

The chain has TRBV7-9 and TRBJ1-6; D is uncertain. V was cut by 2 bases and J by 8 bases, with 4 bases left in between. Germline CDR1 is SEHNR and CDR2 is FQNEAQ (reference sequence). The CDR3 is 12 amino acids. The CDR3 DNA is TGTGCCAGCAGCTTACTAGATTCACCCCTCCACTTT. This encodes CASSLLDSPLHF.

The chain employs TRBV28 and TRBJ1-6; possible D gene TRBD1, 6 bases. V was pared by 7 bases and J by 9 bases, with 16 bases between. Germline V lookup: CDR1 MDHEN, CDR2 SYDVKM. The CDR3 extends over 14 amino acids. The CDR3 loop reads CASIWGQGRSPLHF. The CDR3 nucleotides read TGTGCCAGCATCTGGGGCCAGGGGCGTTCACCCCTCCACTTT.

Only one count was recorded for this clone. This chain joins TRBV27 and TRBJ2-7; 12 bases fit TRBD2. The germline CDR1 and CDR2 sequences are MNHEY and SMNVEV (reference sequence). The CDR3 totals 15 residues. The V segment lost 5 bases and the J segment 7 bases; nucleotides outside the gene matches: 9. The CDR3 sequence: CASSPRLAGEGEQYF. The CDR3, as DNA: TGTGCCAGCAGTCCCCGACTAGCGGGAGAAGGGGAGCAGTACTTC.

V and J are TRBV5-1 and TRBJ1-4; 11 bases are a match to TRBD1. The length of the CDR3 is 16 residues. V gave up 3 bases and J gave up 6 bases; unmatched junction bases: 7. Germline CDR1 SGHRS, CDR2 YFSETQ. The CDR3 coding sequence is TGCGCCAGCAGCTCGGGTCTGGGACAGGGGGATGAAAAACTGTTTTTT. This codes for CASSSGLGQGDEKLFF.

The chain has TRBV5-1 and TRBJ1-4; D remains unclear. The length of the CDR3 is 14 residues. The V gene's germline CDR1 is SGHRS and CDR2 YFSETQ. V lost 0 bases, J lost 0 bases, and 3 bases lay in between. This CDR3 reads CASSLDTTNEKLFF. The CDR3, as DNA: TGCGCCAGCAGCTTGGATACAACTAATGAAAAACTGTTTTTT.

CDR3 in DNA: TGCGCCAGCAGCTTGGCCGGGACAAACTCCTACGAGCAGTACTTC. It encodes CASSLAGTNSYEQYF. The chain uses TRBV5-1 and TRBJ2-7; D may be TRBD1 (6 bases). Germline CDR1 and CDR2: SGHRS and YFSETQ. V lost 0 bases to trimming and J lost 0 bases, with 10 bases between them. The CDR3 runs 15 residues.

CDR3 bases: TGTGCCAGCTCACCTGCCCAGACAAACACTGAAGCTTTCTTT. The encoded protein is CASSPAQTNTEAFF. The gene calls are TRBV18 and TRBJ1-1; D gene ambiguous. Germline V lookup: CDR1 KGHSH, CDR2 LQKENI. The CDR3 consists of 14 residues. Trimming stripped 3 bases from V and 2 bases from J, with 10 bases between.

This clone was seen just once. This specimen includes other DNA sequences encoding the same CDR3. The CDR3 DNA follows: TGTGCCAGCACCCCGGGACTAGCGGGTGGCTACGAGCAGTACTTC. It encodes CASTPGLAGGYEQYF. The gene calls are TRBV2 and TRBJ2-7, with TRBD2 identical over 12 bases. V trimming: 7 bases; J trimming: 3 bases; junction bases outside the gene matches: 7. CDR3 length equals 15 residues. Germline V gene data show CDR1 as SNHLY and CDR2 as FYNNEI.

V is TRBV5-4 and J is TRBJ2-2; 8 bases align to TRBD1. The CDR3 spans 16 residues. V lost 0 bases and J lost 6; bases outside the gene matches: 7. CDR1 is SGHNT, CDR2 YYREEE, per germline (reference sequence). DNA of the CDR3: TGTGCCAGCAGCTTGGGGGGGACAGGCGGTCCCGGGGAGCTGTTTTTT. It encodes CASSLGGTGGPGELFF.

The chain joins TRBV5-1 to TRBJ2-7; D may be TRBD2 (6 bases). Germline V CDR1 and CDR2: SGHRS, YFSETQ. Trimming removed 3 bases at V and 3 bases at J, with 10 bases between. The CDR3 is 13 residues long. Written as DNA, the CDR3 is TGCGCCAGCAGCTGGGGGGTGGGCTACGAGCAGTACTTC. Its protein product is CASSWGVGYEQYF.